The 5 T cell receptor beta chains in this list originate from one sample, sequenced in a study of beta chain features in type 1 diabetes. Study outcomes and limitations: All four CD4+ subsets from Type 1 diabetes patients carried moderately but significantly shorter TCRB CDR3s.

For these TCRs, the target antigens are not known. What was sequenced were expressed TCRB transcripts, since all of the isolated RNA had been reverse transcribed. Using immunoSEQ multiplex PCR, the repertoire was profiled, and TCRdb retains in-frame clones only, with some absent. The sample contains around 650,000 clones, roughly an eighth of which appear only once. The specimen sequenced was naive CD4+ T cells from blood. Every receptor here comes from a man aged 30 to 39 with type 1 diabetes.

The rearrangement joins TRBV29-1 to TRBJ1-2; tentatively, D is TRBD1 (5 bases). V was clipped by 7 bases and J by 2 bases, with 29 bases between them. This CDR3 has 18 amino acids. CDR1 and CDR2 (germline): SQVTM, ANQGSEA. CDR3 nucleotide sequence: TGCAGCGGCGCTCAGCGGGACGGGAGACGAATATCGAACTATGGCTACACCTTC. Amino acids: CSGAQRDGRRISNYGYTF.

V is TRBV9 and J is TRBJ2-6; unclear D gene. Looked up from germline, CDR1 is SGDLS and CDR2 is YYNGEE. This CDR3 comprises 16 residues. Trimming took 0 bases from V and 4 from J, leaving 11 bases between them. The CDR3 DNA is TGTGCCAGCAGCGTAGCCGGACCGGTGGGGGCCAACGTCCTGACTTTC. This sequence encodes CASSVAGPVGANVLTF.

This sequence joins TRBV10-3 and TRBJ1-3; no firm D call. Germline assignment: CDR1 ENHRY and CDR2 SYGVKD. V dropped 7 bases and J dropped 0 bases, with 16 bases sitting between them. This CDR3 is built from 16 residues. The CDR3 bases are TGTGCCATCACCCCCCGGAACGGAGGCTCTGGAAACACCATATATTTT. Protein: CAITPRNGGSGNTIYF.

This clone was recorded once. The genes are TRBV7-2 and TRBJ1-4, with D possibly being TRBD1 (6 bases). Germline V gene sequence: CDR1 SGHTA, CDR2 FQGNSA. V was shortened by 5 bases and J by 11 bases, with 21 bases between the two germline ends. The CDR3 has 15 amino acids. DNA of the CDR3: TGTGCCAGCAGCCCCCGACAGGATCGACTCCGGAAACTGTTTTTT. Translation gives CASSPRQDRLRKLFF.

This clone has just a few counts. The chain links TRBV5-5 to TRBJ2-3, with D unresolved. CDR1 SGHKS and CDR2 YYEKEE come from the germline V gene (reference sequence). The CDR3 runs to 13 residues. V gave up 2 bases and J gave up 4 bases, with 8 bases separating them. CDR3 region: CASSFGLADTQYF. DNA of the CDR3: TGTGCCAGCAGCTTCGGATTAGCAGATACGCAGTATTTT.